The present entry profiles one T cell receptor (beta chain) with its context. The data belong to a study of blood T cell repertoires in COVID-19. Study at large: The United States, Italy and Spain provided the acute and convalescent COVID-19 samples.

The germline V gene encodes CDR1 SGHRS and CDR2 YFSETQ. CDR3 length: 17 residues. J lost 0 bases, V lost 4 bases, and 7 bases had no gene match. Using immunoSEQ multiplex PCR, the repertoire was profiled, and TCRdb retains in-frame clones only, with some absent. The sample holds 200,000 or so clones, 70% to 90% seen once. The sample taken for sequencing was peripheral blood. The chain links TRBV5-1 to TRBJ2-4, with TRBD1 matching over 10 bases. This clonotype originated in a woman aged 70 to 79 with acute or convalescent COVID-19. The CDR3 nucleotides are TGCGCCAGCAGCCCCACCGGGACAGGGGTAGCCAAAAACATTCAGTACTTC. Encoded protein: CASSPTGTGVAKNIQYF.